The next 9 T cell receptor beta chains were all read from a single sample in a study of cytotoxic CD8 clonotypes in ibrutinib-treated CLL. Clones were sequenced by immunoSEQ multiplex PCR, and TCRdb holds only the in-frame ones, with some missing. The table includes around 77,000 clones, more than 70% detected once. The sample was PBMCs, taken at disease progression, from a patient treated with ibrutinib. These receptors came from a human donor with chronic lymphocytic leukemia.

This clone was counted a few times. V and J are TRBV2 and TRBJ1-3, with unresolved D. V was shortened by 5 bases and J by 7 bases, with 12 bases between the two germline ends. This CDR3 is 13 amino acids long. Germline CDR1 and CDR2: SNHLY and FYNNEI. DNA for the CDR3: TGTGCCAGCAGTCTCGGTCCCGTGAACACCATATATTTT. Translated: CASSLGPVNTIYF.

This clone has only a few counts. This rearrangement joins TRBV18 to TRBJ2-2; 9 bases line up with TRBD1. Trimming at V came to 8 bases and at J to 0 bases, leaving 7 bases not matched to a gene. Per germline, CDR1 KGHSH and CDR2 LQKENI. The CDR3 runs 16 residues. CDR3 region: CASPKGQGANTGELFF. The CDR3 region has the DNA TGTGCCAGCCCGAAGGGACAGGGTGCGAACACCGGGGAGCTGTTTTTT.

The chain uses TRBV7-9 and TRBJ2-5; D gene ambiguous. CDR1 and CDR2 (germline): SEHNR, FQNEAQ (reference sequence). CDR3 length: 16 residues. Trimming shortened V by 2 bases and J by 1 base, and 14 bases separated the two germline ends. The CDR3 loop reads CASSLSLWLVQETQYF. CDR3 sequence (DNA): TGTGCCAGCAGCTTAAGTTTATGGCTCGTCCAAGAGACCCAGTACTTC.

V is TRBV6-5 and J is TRBJ1-4; D remains ambiguous. Between the trimmed V and J ends, which lost 0 bases and 4 bases, there was a span of 6 bases. CDR1 and CDR2 (germline): MNHEY, SVGAGI. This CDR3 comprises 14 residues. This CDR3 is CASSYSTFNEKLFF. The CDR3 nucleotides read TGTGCCAGCAGTTACTCAACGTTTAATGAAAAACTGTTTTTT.

CDR3 protein: CASGDYYEQYF. CDR3 nucleotide sequence: TGTGCTAGTGGCGACTACTACGAGCAGTACTTC. The chain has TRBV12-5 and TRBJ2-7, with D possibly matching TRBD2 (5 bases). Germline V gene data show CDR1 as LGHNT and CDR2 as FRNRAP. This CDR3 spans 11 amino acids. The V and J ends lost 6 bases and 3 bases respectively, with 6 bases between them. Complete variable domain (other parts from reference TRBV12-5 and TRBJ2-7): DARVTQTPRHKVTEMGQEVTMRCQPILGHNTVFWYRQTMMQGLELLAYFRNRAPLDDSGMPKDRFSAEMPDATLATLKIQPSEPRDSAVYFCASGDYYEQYFGPGTRLTVT.

The chain combines TRBV2 with TRBJ1-2; 7 bases match TRBD1. After removal of 7 bases from V and 5 bases from J, the junction contained 16 bases not matched to a gene. Germline-derived CDR1 and CDR2 are SNHLY and FYNNEI. This CDR3 is 16 amino acids long. DNA of the CDR3: TGTGCCAGCATGGTCATGGGACAGTCTACGTATTATGGCTACACCTTC. Translating it yields CASMVMGQSTYYGYTF. The variable domain in full, completed from reference TRBV2 and TRBJ1-2, reads EPEVTQTPSHQVTQMGQEVILRCVPISNHLYFYWYRQILGQKVEFLVSFYNNEISEKSEIFDDQFSVERPDGSNFTLKIRSTKLEDSAMYFCASMVMGQSTYYGYTFGSGTRLTVV.

The chain joins TRBV4-2 to TRBJ2-7; D remains ambiguous. CDR1 is LGHNA, CDR2 YNFKEQ, per germline. The ends were cut back, 1 base at V and 7 bases at J, with 8 bases in the middle. CDR3 length: 12 residues. CDR3 DNA sequence: TGTGCCAGCAGCCAAGGGTTTGGAGAGCAGTACTTC. Translated, it gives CASSQGFGEQYF.

The CDR3 DNA sequence: TGCGCCAGCAGCCTAGACCCCGCGAACAGGGGGTATGGCTACACCTTC. It encodes CASSLDPANRGYGYTF. This chain connects TRBV4-1 to TRBJ1-2; 8 bases fit TRBD1. From germline, CDR1 is MGHRA and CDR2 YSYEKL. J was trimmed by 5 bases and V by 4 bases; bases with no gene match: 12. CDR3 length equals 16 residues.

The V and J genes are TRBV15 and TRBJ2-2; 8 nucleotides agree with TRBD1. Trimming at V came to 1 base and at J to 4 bases, leaving 2 bases not matched to a gene. The CDR3 spans 15 residues. Germline CDR1 is LNHNV and CDR2 is YYDKDF (reference sequence). The CDR3: CATSRVRGPTGELFF. CDR3 DNA: TGTGCCACCAGCAGAGTCAGGGGGCCCACCGGGGAGCTGTTTTTT.